The rows below give T cell receptor beta chains drawn from one sample of a study of technical replicates of blood from a few donors. The data were produced by immunoSEQ multiplex PCR, yet TCRdb's version contains in-frame clones alone and is incomplete. The table has 13,000 or so clones, about 86% seen once. Input material: PBMCs. Receptors were obtained from a human donor in good health. Each CDR3 is given with its conserved first and last residue. A D gene is named only where the DNA matches it firmly. A row's size may be missing; if present it is once, few, many or a size class.

.,TRBJ1-1,TRBV30,few,CARRELNTEAFF,TGTGCCCGGAGGGAGTTGAACACTGAAGCTTTCTTT
.,TRBJ2-7,TRBV11-2,.,CASSLGQPDYEQYF,TGTGCCAGCAGCCTCGGACAGCCAGACTACGAGCAGTACTTC
TRBD2,TRBJ2-7,TRBV7-8,.,CASSLVAGGTYEQYF,TGTGCCAGCAGCTTAGTAGCGGGAGGTACCTACGAGCAGTACTTC
TRBD2,TRBJ2-1,TRBV30,.,CAWTLGLAGSSSYNEQFF,TGTGCCTGGACCCTGGGACTAGCGGGGTCGAGCTCCTACAATGAGCAGTTCTTC
.,TRBJ2-7,TRBV5-6,.,CASSSPWSNEQYF,TGTGCCAGCAGCTCCCCCTGGAGCAACGAGCAGTACTTC
TRBD2,TRBJ2-1,TRBV25-1,.,CASSDLAGGYNEQFF,TGTGCCAGCAGTGACCTAGCGGGAGGATACAATGAGCAGTTCTTC
TRBD2,TRBJ2-3,TRBV5-1,.,CASSLAGLAGGEDTQYF,TGCGCCAGCAGCTTGGCGGGACTAGCGGGAGGTGAAGATACGCAGTATTTT
.,TRBJ1-1,TRBV18,.,CASSPTVKGQGTEAFF,TGTGCCAGCTCACCAACCGTAAAGGGGCAAGGTACTGAAGCTTTCTTT
TRBD2,TRBJ2-2,TRBV11-2,.,CASSLGTSGTGELFF,TGTGCCAGCAGCTTAGGGACTAGCGGCACCGGGGAGCTGTTTTTT
TRBD1,TRBJ2-5,TRBV11-2,.,CASSRLGQEGSETQYF,TGTGCCAGCAGCCGACTTGGACAGGAAGGTTCAGAGACCCAGTACTTC
.,TRBJ1-2,TRBV18,.,CASSLSGAFGYTF,TGTGCCAGCTCCCTATCAGGGGCATTCGGCTACACCTTC
.,TRBJ2-1,TRBV5-8,.,CASSYNEQFF,TGTGCCAGTTCATACAATGAGCAGTTCTTC
.,TRBJ2-7,TRBV4-1,.,CASSQDFFVGQGPYEQYF,TGCGCCAGCAGCCAAGATTTTTTTGTGGGACAAGGCCCCTACGAGCAGTACTTC
TRBD1,TRBJ1-4,TRBV5-1,few,CASSLGQGNEKLFF,TGCGCCAGCAGCTTGGGACAGGGTAATGAAAAACTGTTTTTT
TRBD2,TRBJ2-7,TRBV7-8,few,CASSTRTRKNEQYF,TGTGCCAGCAGCACCCGGACTAGGAAAAACGAGCAGTACTTC
TRBD2,TRBJ2-5,TRBV9,.,CASSVSGTKETQYF,TGTGCCAGCAGCGTAAGCGGGACTAAAGAGACCCAGTACTTC
TRBD1,TRBJ1-1,TRBV7-9,.,CASSRQGKGNTEAFF,TGTGCCAGCAGTCGACAGGGGAAAGGGAACACTGAAGCTTTCTTT
.,TRBJ2-1,TRBV7-9,.,CASSLEGGEQFF,TGTGCCAGCAGCTTAGAGGGGGGGGAGCAGTTCTTC
TRBD1,TRBJ1-1,TRBV11-3,.,CASSLSGQGNTEAFF,TGTGCCAGCAGCCTTAGTGGACAGGGGAACACTGAAGCTTTCTTT
.,TRBJ2-7,TRBV18,.,CASSPTPGLRDEQYF,TGTGCCAGCTCACCAACCCCGGGATTAAGGGACGAGCAGTACTTC
.,TRBJ2-7,TRBV5-4,.,CASSFYETVLSNEQYF,TGTGCCAGCAGCTTTTATGAGACTGTTCTTTCAAACGAGCAGTACTTC
.,TRBJ1-1,TRBV2,once,CASSNMGGLTEAFF,TGTGCCAGCAGCAACATGGGGGGGTTGACTGAAGCTTTCTTT
TRBD2,TRBJ2-7,TRBV5-1,.,CASSRFGLAGGLDELGQYF,TGCGCCAGCAGCCGGTTCGGACTAGCGGGAGGGCTAGACGAACTTGGGCAGTACTTC
.,TRBJ2-7,TRBV29-1,once,CSVHGGSSYEQYF,TGCAGCGTTCATGGGGGGAGCTCCTACGAGCAGTACTTC
.,TRBJ1-4,TRBV19,.,CATTQGRATNEKLFF,TGTGCCACCACCCAGGGCCGAGCAACTAATGAAAAACTGTTTTTT
TRBD1,TRBJ1-4,TRBV28,once,CASSRDRGNEKLFF,TGTGCCAGCAGCCGAGACAGGGGGAATGAAAAACTGTTTTTT
TRBD2,TRBJ2-2,TRBV6-1,few,CASSELAGDTGELFF,TGTGCCAGCAGTGAACTAGCGGGAGACACCGGGGAGCTGTTTTTT
.,TRBJ2-5,TRBV29-1,.,CSVDLDRGRETQYF,TGCAGCGTTGACCTCGACCGGGGGAGAGAGACCCAGTACTTC
.,TRBJ2-7,TRBV6-9,.,CASSYQGSQATNEQYF,TGTGCCAGCAGTTATCAGGGATCTCAGGCAACGAACGAGCAGTACTTC
.,TRBJ2-2,TRBV9,.,CASSVGGGVRTGELFF,TGTGCCAGCAGCGTAGGGGGCGGGGTGCGCACCGGGGAGCTGTTTTTT
TRBD1,TRBJ2-7,TRBV7-2,.,CASSWTGAYEQYF,TGTGCCAGCAGCTGGACAGGGGCGTACGAGCAGTACTTC
.,TRBJ1-1,TRBV28,.,CASSLYRGGPIGAFF,TGTGCCAGCAGTTTATACCGCGGGGGTCCAATAGGAGCTTTCTTT
TRBD2,TRBJ2-1,TRBV5-1,.,CASSLRPGGTSDSYNEQFF,TGCGCCAGCAGCTTACGTCCCGGGGGGACTAGCGACTCCTACAATGAGCAGTTCTTC
.,TRBJ2-3,TRBV11-2,.,CATRGAERTDTQYF,TGTGCCACCAGAGGGGCCGAACGCACAGATACGCAGTATTTT
.,TRBJ2-7,TRBV11-2,.,CASSLVPGAGYEQYF,TGTGCCAGCAGCTTAGTGCCAGGGGCGGGCTACGAGCAGTACTTC
.,TRBJ1-2,TRBV7-9,.,CATPGWRLGIYGYTF,TGTGCCACCCCCGGGTGGCGGCTGGGTATCTATGGCTACACCTTC
.,TRBJ1-1,TRBV2,.,CASSQGWDTEAFF,TGTGCCAGCAGTCAGGGATGGGACACTGAAGCTTTCTTT
.,TRBJ2-2,TRBV28,.,CASSPGQNTGELFF,TGTGCCAGCAGCCCGGGACAGAACACCGGGGAGCTGTTTTTT
.,TRBJ2-2,TRBV19,.,CASRGFGRMNTGELFF,TGTGCCAGTAGGGGCTTTGGGAGGATGAACACCGGGGAGCTGTTTTTT
TRBD1,TRBJ2-2,TRBV5-1,few,CASRLGQANTGELFF,TGCGCCAGCAGGCTGGGACAGGCGAACACCGGGGAGCTGTTTTTT
.,TRBJ2-7,TRBV2,.,CASTGDNYEQYF,TGTGCCAGCACCGGGGACAACTACGAGCAGTACTTC